The clone carrying this T cell receptor (beta chain) was detected only once. Its antigen is unidentified. Trimming took off 6 bases at V and 2 bases at J, with 9 bases between the two ends. Germline CDR1 is SGHAT and CDR2 is FQNNGV. The CDR3 is 13 residues long. These data originate in a study of early T cells in non-severe SARS-CoV-2 infection. Study-wide context: Unsorted whole blood bulk RNA was sequenced, with unpaired chains. Study-wide results and limits: Private and CD4 specificities were missed by VDJdb matching, which favored anti-spike CD8 responses.

Unique molecular identifiers were attached to individual cDNA molecules. TCRdb re-derived calls from the 5' RACE reads in MiXCR, one entry per CDR3 protein. The sample has over 80,000 distinct CDR3 sequences; roughly 13% are singletons. The sequenced material came from whole blood. The V call is TRBV11-2, the J call TRBJ2-3; D is unclear. This receptor was taken from an adult who was a healthcare worker with PCR-confirmed SARS-CoV-2 infection or an uninfected control (not recorded which). The CDR3 coding sequence is TGTGCCAGCAGATGGAACTACACAGATACGCAGTATTTT. This codes for CASRWNYTDTQYF.